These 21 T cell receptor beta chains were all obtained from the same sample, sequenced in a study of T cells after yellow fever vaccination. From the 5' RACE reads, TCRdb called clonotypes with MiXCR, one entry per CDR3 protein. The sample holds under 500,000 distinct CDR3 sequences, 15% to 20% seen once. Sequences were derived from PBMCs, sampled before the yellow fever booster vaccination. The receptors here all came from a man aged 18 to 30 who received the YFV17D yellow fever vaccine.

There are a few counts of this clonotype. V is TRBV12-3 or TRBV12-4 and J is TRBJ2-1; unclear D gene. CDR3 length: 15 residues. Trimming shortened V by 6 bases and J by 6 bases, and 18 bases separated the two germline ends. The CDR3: CASSLSNFMVNEQFF. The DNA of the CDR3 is TGTGCCAGCAGCCTCTCTAATTTTATGGTCAATGAGCAGTTCTTC.

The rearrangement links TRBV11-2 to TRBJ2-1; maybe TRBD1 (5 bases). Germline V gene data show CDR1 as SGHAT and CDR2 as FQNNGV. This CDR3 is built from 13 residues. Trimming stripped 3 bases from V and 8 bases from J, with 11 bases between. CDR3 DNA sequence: TGTGCCAGCAGCTTCTACTCAGGGTATGAGCAGTTCTTC. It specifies CASSFYSGYEQFF.

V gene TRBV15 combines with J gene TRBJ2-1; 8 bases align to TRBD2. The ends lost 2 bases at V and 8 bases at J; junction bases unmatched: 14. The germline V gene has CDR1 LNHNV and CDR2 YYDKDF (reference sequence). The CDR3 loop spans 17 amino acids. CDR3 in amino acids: CATSRLAGAQSGDEQFF. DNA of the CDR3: TGTGCCACCAGCAGACTAGCGGGCGCTCAGTCAGGGGATGAGCAGTTCTTC.

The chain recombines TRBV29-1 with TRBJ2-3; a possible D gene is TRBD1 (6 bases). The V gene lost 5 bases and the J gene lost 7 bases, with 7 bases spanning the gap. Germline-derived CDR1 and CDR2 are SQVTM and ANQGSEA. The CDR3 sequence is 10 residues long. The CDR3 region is CSVRGNTQYF. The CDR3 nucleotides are TGCAGCGTTAGGGGGAATACGCAGTATTTT.

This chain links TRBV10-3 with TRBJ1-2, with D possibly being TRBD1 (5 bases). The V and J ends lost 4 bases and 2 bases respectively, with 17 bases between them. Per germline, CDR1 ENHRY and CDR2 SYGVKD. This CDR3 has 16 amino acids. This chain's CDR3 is CAISGGSQLGNYGYTF. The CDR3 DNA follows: TGTGCCATCAGTGGGGGGTCCCAGCTCGGGAACTATGGCTACACCTTC.

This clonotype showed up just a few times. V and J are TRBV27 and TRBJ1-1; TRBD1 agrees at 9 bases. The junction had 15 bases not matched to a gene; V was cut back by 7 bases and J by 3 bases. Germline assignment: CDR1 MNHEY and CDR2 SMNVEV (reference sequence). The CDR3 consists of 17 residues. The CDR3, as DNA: TGTGCCAGCACGCCGCTTTGGGGGACAGGGCGGGACACTGAAGCTTTCTTT. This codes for CASTPLWGTGRDTEAFF.

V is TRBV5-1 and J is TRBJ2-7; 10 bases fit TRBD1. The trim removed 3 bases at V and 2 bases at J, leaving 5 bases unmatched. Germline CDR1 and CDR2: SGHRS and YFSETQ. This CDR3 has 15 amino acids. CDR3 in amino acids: CASSWGGTGAYEQYF. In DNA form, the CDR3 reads TGCGCCAGCAGCTGGGGCGGGACAGGGGCCTACGAGCAGTACTTC.

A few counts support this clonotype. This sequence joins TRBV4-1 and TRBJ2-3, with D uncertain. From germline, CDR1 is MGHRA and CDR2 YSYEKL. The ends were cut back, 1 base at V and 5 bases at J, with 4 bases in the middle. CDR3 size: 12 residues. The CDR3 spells CASSQVQDTQYF. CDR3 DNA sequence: TGCGCCAGCAGCCAAGTTCAAGATACGCAGTATTTT.

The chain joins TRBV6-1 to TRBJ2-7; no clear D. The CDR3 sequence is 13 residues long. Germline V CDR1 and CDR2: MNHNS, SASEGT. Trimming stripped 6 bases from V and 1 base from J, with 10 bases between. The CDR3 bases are TGTGCCAGCAGGGTCAGGCAGTCCTACGAGCAGTACTTC. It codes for CASRVRQSYEQYF.

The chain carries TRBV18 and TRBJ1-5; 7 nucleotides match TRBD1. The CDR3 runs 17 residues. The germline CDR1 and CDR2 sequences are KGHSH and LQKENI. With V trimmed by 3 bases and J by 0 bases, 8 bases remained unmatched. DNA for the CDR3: TGTGCCAGCTCACCCCTCCCCACAGGGGCTAGCAATCAGCCCCAGCATTTT. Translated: CASSPLPTGASNQPQHF.

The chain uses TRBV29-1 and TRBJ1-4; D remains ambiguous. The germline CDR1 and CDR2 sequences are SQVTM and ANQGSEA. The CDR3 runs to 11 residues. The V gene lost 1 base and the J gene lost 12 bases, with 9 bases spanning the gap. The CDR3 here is CSVEGGSELFF. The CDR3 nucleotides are TGCAGCGTTGAAGGTGGTTCGGAACTGTTTTTT.

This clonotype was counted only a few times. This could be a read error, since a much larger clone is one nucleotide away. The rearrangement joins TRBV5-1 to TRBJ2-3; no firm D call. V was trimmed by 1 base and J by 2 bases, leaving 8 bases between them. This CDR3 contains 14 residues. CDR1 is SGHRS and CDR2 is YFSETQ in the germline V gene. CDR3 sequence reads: CASSLIGITDTQYF. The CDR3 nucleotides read TGCGCCAGCAGCTTGATAGGGATCACAGATACGCAGTATTTT.

As DNA, the CDR3 is TGTGCCAGCAGCTATTATGGAGCAGCAGGGGGATTGAACGAGCAGTACTTC. Translated, it gives CASSYYGAAGGLNEQYF. This chain links TRBV11-2 with TRBJ2-7; 7 bases are shared with TRBD1. This CDR3 contains 17 residues. V lost 4 bases, J lost 5 bases, and 17 bases stayed unmatched. Germline lookup yields CDR1 SGHAT and CDR2 FQNNGV.

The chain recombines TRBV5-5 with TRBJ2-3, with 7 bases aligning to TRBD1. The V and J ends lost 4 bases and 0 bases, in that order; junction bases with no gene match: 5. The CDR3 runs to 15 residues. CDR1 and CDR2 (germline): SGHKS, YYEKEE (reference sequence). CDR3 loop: CASSPDRASTDTQYF. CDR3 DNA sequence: TGTGCCAGCAGCCCCGACAGGGCAAGCACAGATACGCAGTATTTT.

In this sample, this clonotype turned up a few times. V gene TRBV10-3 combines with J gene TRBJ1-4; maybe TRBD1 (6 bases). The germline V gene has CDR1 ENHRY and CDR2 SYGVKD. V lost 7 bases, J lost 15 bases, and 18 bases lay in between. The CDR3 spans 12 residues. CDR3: CAITGEGPPLFF. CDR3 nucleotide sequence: TGTGCCATCACAGGGGAGGGCCCCCCGTTGTTTTTT.

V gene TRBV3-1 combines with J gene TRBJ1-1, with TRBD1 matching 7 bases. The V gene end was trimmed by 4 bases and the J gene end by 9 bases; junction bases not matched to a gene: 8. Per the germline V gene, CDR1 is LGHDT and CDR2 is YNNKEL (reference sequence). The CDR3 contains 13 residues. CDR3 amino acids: CASSPGRQGKAFF. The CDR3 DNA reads TGTGCCAGCAGCCCGGGCCGACAGGGCAAAGCTTTCTTT.

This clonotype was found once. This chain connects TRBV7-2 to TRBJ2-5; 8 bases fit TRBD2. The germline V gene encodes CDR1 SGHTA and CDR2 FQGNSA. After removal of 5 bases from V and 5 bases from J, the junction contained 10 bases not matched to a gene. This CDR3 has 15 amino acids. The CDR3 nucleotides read TGTGCCAGCAGCCGCCGGGGGGGCCTGGCGGAGACCCAGTACTTC. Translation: CASSRRGGLAETQYF.

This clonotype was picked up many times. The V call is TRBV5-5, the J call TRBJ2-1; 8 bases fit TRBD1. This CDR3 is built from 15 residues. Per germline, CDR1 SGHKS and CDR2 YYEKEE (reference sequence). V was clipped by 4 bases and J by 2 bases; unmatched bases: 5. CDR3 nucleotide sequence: TGTGCCAGCAGCATGTACAGGGGGACCTACAATGAGCAGTTCTTC. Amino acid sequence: CASSMYRGTYNEQFF.

The CDR3 bases are TGCGCCAGCAGCCAAGAACGGTCAAATCAGCCCCAGCATTTT. This sequence encodes CASSQERSNQPQHF. The genes are TRBV4-3 and TRBJ1-5; D is undetermined. The germline CDR1 and CDR2 sequences are LGHNA and YSLEER. Trimming pared 0 bases from V and 4 bases from J, leaving 7 bases between. This CDR3 is built from 14 residues.

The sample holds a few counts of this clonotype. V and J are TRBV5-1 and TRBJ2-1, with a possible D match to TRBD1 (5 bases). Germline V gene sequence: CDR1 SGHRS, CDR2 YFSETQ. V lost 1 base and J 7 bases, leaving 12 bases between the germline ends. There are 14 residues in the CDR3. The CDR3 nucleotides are TGCGCCAGCAGCTTGTTGGGGCTGAGGAATGAGCAGTTCTTC. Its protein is CASSLLGLRNEQFF.

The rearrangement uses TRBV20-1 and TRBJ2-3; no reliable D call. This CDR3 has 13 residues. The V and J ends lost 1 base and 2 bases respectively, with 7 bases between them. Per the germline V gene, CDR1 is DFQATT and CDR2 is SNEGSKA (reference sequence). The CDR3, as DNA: TGCAGTGCTAGAGTGCGGAACACAGATACGCAGTATTTT. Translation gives CSARVRNTDTQYF.